A single sample is the source of the 22 T cell receptor beta chains below, sequenced in a study of technical replicates of blood from several donors. Profiled with immunoSEQ multiplex PCR; TCRdb holds only in-frame clones, not every one. The sample comprises approximately 68,000 clones, 95% to 97% of which are singletons, and around 0.29% rests with the top ten. The sample was T cells isolated from PBMCs. These receptor sequences come from a human donor in good health.

The genes are TRBV9 and TRBJ2-7; 10 bases are shared with TRBD2. Trimming at V came to 4 bases and at J to 1 base, leaving 5 bases not matched to a gene. Germline V gives CDR1 SGDLS, CDR2 YYNGEE. This CDR3 spans 15 amino acids. Written as DNA, the CDR3 is TGTGCCAGCAGCCCAGGACTAGCGGATTCCTACGAGCAGTACTTC. This encodes CASSPGLADSYEQYF.

The rearrangement uses TRBV7-6 and TRBJ2-7; TRBD1 might be the D (5 bases). CDR1 and CDR2 (germline): SGHVS, FNYEAQ. V lost 1 base to trimming and J lost 3 bases, with 19 bases between them. The CDR3 runs to 17 residues. The CDR3 nucleotides read TGTGCCAGCAGCTTAGACCCTTTGAACAGGCAGAGCTACGAGCAGTACTTC. It yields the protein CASSLDPLNRQSYEQYF.

The chain is built from TRBV11-3 and TRBJ2-7; 12 bases line up with TRBD1. The CDR3 loop spans 16 amino acids. Germline V gene sequence: CDR1 SGHNT, CDR2 YENEEA. With V trimmed by 1 base and J by 5 bases, 6 bases remained unmatched. CDR3 residues: CASSLAGQGASNEQYF. CDR3 sequence (DNA): TGTGCCAGCAGCTTAGCGGGACAGGGGGCTTCAAACGAGCAGTACTTC.

The genes are TRBV5-5 and TRBJ2-7; D possibly corresponds to TRBD1 (6 bases). Between the trimmed V and J ends, which lost 5 bases and 0 bases, there was a span of 18 bases. The CDR3 covers 16 residues. The germline CDR1 and CDR2 sequences are SGHKS and YYEKEE (reference sequence). The CDR3 bases are TGTGCCAGCAGTCAGACACCTGACAGGAGCTCCTACGAGCAGTACTTC. Its translation: CASSQTPDRSSYEQYF.

The gene calls are TRBV9 and TRBJ2-7; tentatively, D is TRBD2 (7 bases). The length of the CDR3 is 14 residues. The V gene lost 0 bases and the J gene lost 6 bases, with 13 bases spanning the gap. Germline V gene sequence: CDR1 SGDLS, CDR2 YYNGEE. CDR3 DNA: TGTGCCAGCAGCGTAGTCGGGGGGCAGGGCGAGCAGTACTTC. This encodes CASSVVGGQGEQYF.

The chain carries TRBV5-6 and TRBJ1-3, with a possible D match to TRBD1 (5 bases). The length of the CDR3 is 14 residues. The germline V gene has CDR1 SGHDT and CDR2 YYEEEE. V lost 2 bases and J lost 2, with 8 bases in between. The CDR3 here is CASSFVRAGNTIYF. The CDR3, as DNA: TGTGCCAGCAGCTTCGTCAGGGCTGGAAACACCATATATTTT.

V gene TRBV28 combines with J gene TRBJ2-2; D not certain. The CDR3 is 12 amino acids. Germline CDR1 is MDHEN and CDR2 is SYDVKM. The V and J ends lost 3 bases and 5 bases respectively, with 4 bases between them. The CDR3 DNA sequence: TGTGCCAGCAGTTTCCAGACCGGGGAGCTGTTTTTT. Residues: CASSFQTGELFF.

This chain connects TRBV9 to TRBJ1-3; D is uncertain. The ends were cut back, 5 bases at V and 7 bases at J, with 10 bases in the middle. Germline CDR1 SGDLS, CDR2 YYNGEE. This CDR3 region has 12 residues. The CDR3 here is CASRSFRNTIYF. As DNA, the CDR3 is TGTGCCAGCAGGTCGTTTCGGAACACCATATATTTT.

The chain has TRBV6-5 and TRBJ2-1; 9 positions match TRBD2. This CDR3 region has 14 residues. The germline V gene has CDR1 MNHEY and CDR2 SVGAGI. Unmatched junction bases numbered 2, after V lost 6 bases and J lost 2 bases. The CDR3 nucleotides are TGTGCCAGCAGCCTAGCGGGGCCCTACAATGAGCAGTTCTTC. Protein product: CASSLAGPYNEQFF.

The chain employs TRBV2 and TRBJ1-1; D is undetermined. With 2 bases removed from V and 5 bases from J, the gap between germline ends came to 15 bases. There are 15 residues in the CDR3. Germline CDR1 reads SNHLY; CDR2 reads FYNNEI. The CDR3: CASSEREGSYTEAFF. CDR3 bases: TGTGCCAGCAGTGAACGGGAAGGCTCTTATACTGAAGCTTTCTTT.

There are a few counts of this clone. The chain carries TRBV6-5 and TRBJ2-1; no reliable D call. Trimming took 5 bases from V and 5 from J, leaving 10 bases between them. This CDR3 has 13 residues. CDR1 MNHEY and CDR2 SVGAGI come from the germline V gene. The CDR3 DNA reads as TGTGCCAGCAGTAGCGACGGCCACAATGAGCAGTTCTTC. Encoded protein: CASSSDGHNEQFF.

The genes are TRBV13 and TRBJ2-1; D is ambiguous. Per the germline V gene, CDR1 is PRHDT and CDR2 is FYEKMQ (reference sequence). This CDR3 contains 13 residues. V gave up 4 bases and J gave up 4 bases, with 8 bases separating them. CDR3: CASSSPGYNEQFF. The CDR3 DNA reads TGTGCCAGCAGCTCCCCCGGTTACAATGAGCAGTTCTTC.

The genes are TRBV4-2 and TRBJ1-3; tentatively, D is TRBD1 (5 bases). Trimming removed 4 bases from V and 4 bases from J, with 14 bases in between. The CDR3 spans 15 residues. Germline CDR1 reads LGHNA; CDR2 reads YNFKEQ. CDR3 sequence: CASSPNWGLGNTIYF. The CDR3 nucleotides read TGTGCCAGCAGCCCGAACTGGGGCTTAGGAAACACCATATATTTT.

This sequence joins TRBV5-4 and TRBJ2-1; TRBD2 matches at 11 bases. V was pared by 3 bases and J by 8 bases, with 10 bases of the junction left unmatched. Germline-derived CDR1 and CDR2 are SGHNT and YYREEE (reference sequence). The CDR3 consists of 16 residues. The CDR3 DNA follows: TGTGCCAGCAGCTACTTAGCGGGAGGGCCTCGGGATGAGCAGTTCTTC. It yields the protein CASSYLAGGPRDEQFF.

The chain has TRBV27 and TRBJ2-1, with a weak D call TRBD1 (5 bases). CDR1 and CDR2 (germline): MNHEY, SMNVEV (reference sequence). CDR3 length: 14 amino acids. The V end was cut by 3 bases, the J end by 2 bases, with 8 bases between. The CDR3, as DNA: TGTGCCAGCAGTTTTCAGGGCACCTACAATGAGCAGTTCTTC. Its protein product is CASSFQGTYNEQFF.

J is TRBJ2-1 and V is TRBV4-1; TRBD2 agrees at 10 bases. V trimming: 4 bases; J trimming: 4 bases; junction bases outside the gene matches: 7. The V gene's germline CDR1 is MGHRA and CDR2 YSYEKL. The CDR3 length is 16 residues. The CDR3 here is CASSPGLAGVYNEQFF. The CDR3 coding sequence is TGCGCCAGCAGCCCGGGGCTAGCGGGGGTATACAATGAGCAGTTCTTC.

This CDR3 is CASSGQGTGTEAFF. The CDR3, as DNA: TGTGCCAGCAGTGGACAGGGGACTGGAACTGAAGCTTTCTTT. The chain links TRBV6-1 to TRBJ1-1, with 8 bases identical to TRBD1. The length of the CDR3 is 14 residues. V lost 4 bases and J lost 5; bases outside the gene matches: 6. The V gene's germline CDR1 is MNHNS and CDR2 SASEGT.

The V call is TRBV19, the J call TRBJ1-5; D is possibly TRBD1 (6 bases). Germline V gives CDR1 LNHDA, CDR2 SQIVND (reference sequence). The CDR3 spans 12 residues. The V end was cut by 6 bases, the J end by 4 bases, with 7 bases between. CDR3 bases: TGTGCCAGTAGAACAGGGAATCAGCCCCAGCATTTT. It is translated as CASRTGNQPQHF. The full variable domain, completed using reference TRBV19 and TRBJ1-5, is DGGITQSPKYLFRKEGQNVTLSCEQNLNHDAMYWYRQDPGQGLRLIYYSQIVNDFQKGDIAEGYSVSREKKESFPLTVTSAQKNPTAFYLCASRTGNQPQHFGDGTRLSIL.

The chain combines TRBV13 with TRBJ1-1; 8 bases fit TRBD1. Trimming removed 4 bases from V and 6 bases from J; junction bases left unmatched: 16. The CDR3 runs to 17 residues. Germline CDR1 reads PRHDT; CDR2 reads FYEKMQ (reference sequence). The CDR3 loop is CASSYPDREKSIAEAFF. The CDR3 DNA reads as TGTGCCAGCAGCTACCCGGACAGGGAGAAATCCATCGCTGAAGCTTTCTTT. The full variable domain, its missing parts supplied by reference TRBV13 and TRBJ1-1, is AAGVIQSPRHLIKEKRETATLKCYPIPRHDTVYWYQQGPGQDPQFLISFYEKMQSDKGSIPDRFSAQQFSDYHSELNMSSLELGDSALYFCASSYPDREKSIAEAFFGQGTRLTVV.

This chain uses TRBV28 with TRBJ2-1; 7 positions match TRBD2. Germline CDR1 reads MDHEN; CDR2 reads SYDVKM. Germline trimming cut 6 bases from V and 4 bases from J; bases unmatched to any gene: 12. The CDR3 consists of 16 residues. The CDR3 bases are TGTGCCAGCAGAGACTTCCCAGCGGGAAGGTACAATGAGCAGTTCTTC. This codes for CASRDFPAGRYNEQFF.

J is TRBJ2-1 and V is TRBV10-2; TRBD2 matches 8 bases. The CDR3 consists of 18 residues. Germline V CDR1 and CDR2: WSHSY, SAAADI. Trimming cost V 2 bases and J 2 bases; bases outside gene matches: 11. This chain's CDR3 is CASSEPVGLAGPYNEQFF. The CDR3 bases are TGCGCCAGCAGTGAGCCGGTCGGGCTAGCGGGTCCCTACAATGAGCAGTTCTTC.

V usage is TRBV6-5 and J usage is TRBJ1-5; 8 nucleotides agree with TRBD1. The CDR3 has 15 amino acids. Trimming cost V 11 bases and J 2 bases; bases outside gene matches: 11. Per germline, CDR1 MNHEY and CDR2 SVGAGI. The CDR3 reads CAAGTTGGGNQPQHF. The CDR3 DNA reads TGTGCCGCCGGGACAACAGGGGGAGGCAATCAGCCCCAGCATTTT.